This T cell receptor (beta chain) was sequenced for a study of T cells expressing NK-cell markers (dated by TCRdb to about 2020). Regarding the research as a whole: In sorted CD3+CD56+NKG2C+, CD3+CD56+NKG2C- and CD3+CD56-NKG2C+ T-cell subsets from about 8 donors, TCR beta-chain repertoires were profiled. Of the eight sequenced donors, seven were found to be HCMV-seropositive and one was found to be HCMV-seronegative. The study sequenced eight donors, all healthy volunteers chosen at random: three men and five women. The libraries were sequenced on Illumina HiSeq 2000/2500, MiSeq or NextSeq, producing 2 x 150 bp reads. Paper-wide results and their limitations: Those dominant clonotypes were again the most abundant among CD3+CD56-NKG2C+ cells in several donors, at about 28.3-60.1%. Whether the expanded NKG2C-expressing T cell clones were specific for HCMV antigens remained unclear. In more than five donors, the dominant CD3+CD56+NKG2C+ clonotypes were found to rank among the top 10 CD8+ clonotypes and to make up roughly 1.0-8% of CD8+ T cells.

HCMV serostatus was determined by detecting HCMV-specific IgG in serum with a commercial ELISA kit. Ficoll density gradient centrifugation was used to isolate peripheral blood mononuclear cells from blood. About this clonotype itself: No antigen is known for it.

The CDR3 runs 16 amino acids, cysteine and phenylalanine included. No DNA sequence is on record. The germline V gene encodes CDR1 SGHRS and CDR2 YFSETQ. The sequencer listed for this sample is Illumina HiSeq 2000. TCR beta cDNA libraries were prepared using 5'RACE template switching, which introduced a universal primer site and unique molecular identifiers. cDNA synthesis was primed from the TCR beta constant segment, followed by two successive PCR amplification steps. Regarding the original processing steps: Reads were demultiplexed and grouped by UMI with MIGEC, and clonotypes were assembled and quantified with MiTCR. Only TCR cDNA sequences supported by at least two reads were kept to exclude erroneous sequences. The tcR package was used for downstream repertoire analysis, and clonotypes were matched between fractions using CDR3 nucleotide sequence together with V segment. VDJmatch was used to annotate antigen specificity against VDJdb, with one amino acid substitution allowed in CDR3. TCRdb reanalyzed the reads, keeping one entry per CDR3 protein sequence and omitting DNA. Here the V and J calls rest on TCRdb's processing, not on the authors' analysis. The data table for this sample lists about half a million distinct CDR3 sequences. Around 1.4% of the sample comes from the top ten.

Sequencing input: blood T cells: a sorted CD56 or NKG2C T cell subset, CD4+ or CD8+ T cells, or bulk PBMC T cells (not recorded which). The sequence was collected from a woman aged 45-60 years in good health. Donor details come from another sample of the same person, matched by shared clones. Recombination joined TRBV5-1 with TRBJ2-1; TCRdb's D call, TRBD1, is unchecked because there is no DNA. CDR3 reads: CASSSRSRGGYNEQFF.